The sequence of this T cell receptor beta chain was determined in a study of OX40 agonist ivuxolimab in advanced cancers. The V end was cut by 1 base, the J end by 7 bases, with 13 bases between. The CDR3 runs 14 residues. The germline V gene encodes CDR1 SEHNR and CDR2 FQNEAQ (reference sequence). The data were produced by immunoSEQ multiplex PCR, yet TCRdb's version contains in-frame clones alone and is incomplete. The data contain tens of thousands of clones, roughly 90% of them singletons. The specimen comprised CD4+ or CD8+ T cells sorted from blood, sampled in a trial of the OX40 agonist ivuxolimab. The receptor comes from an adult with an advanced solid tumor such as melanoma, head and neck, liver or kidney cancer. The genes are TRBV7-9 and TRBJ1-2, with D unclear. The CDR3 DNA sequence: TGTGCCAGCAGCTTAGGATCCGCGGTTTCTGGCTACACCTTC. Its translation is CASSLGSAVSGYTF. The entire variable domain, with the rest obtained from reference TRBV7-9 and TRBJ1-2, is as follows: DTGVSQNPRHKITKRGQNVTFRCDPISEHNRLYWYRQTLGQGPEFLTYFQNEAQLEKSRLLSDRFSAERPKGSFSTLEIQRTEQGDSAMYLCASSLGSAVSGYTFGSGTRLTVV.